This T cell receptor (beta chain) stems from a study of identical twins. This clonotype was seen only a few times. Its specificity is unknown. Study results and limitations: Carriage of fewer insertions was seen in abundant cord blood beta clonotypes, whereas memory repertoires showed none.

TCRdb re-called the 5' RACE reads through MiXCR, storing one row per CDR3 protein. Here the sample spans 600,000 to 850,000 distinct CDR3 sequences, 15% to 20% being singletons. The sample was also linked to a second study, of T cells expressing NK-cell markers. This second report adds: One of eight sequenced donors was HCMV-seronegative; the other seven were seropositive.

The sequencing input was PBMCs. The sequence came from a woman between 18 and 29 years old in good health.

The CDR3 DNA is TGTGCCAGCAGCCTCTCCTACCCCGGTCGGGTCCGGTGGGGCACAGATACGCAGTATTTT. Protein sequence: CASSLSYPGRVRWGTDTQYF. The chain couples TRBV3-1 to TRBJ2-3, with D unresolved. Trimming left V 4 bases short and J 1 base short, with 27 bases between. This CDR3 comprises 20 residues. Germline V gene data show CDR1 as LGHDT and CDR2 as YNNKEL (reference sequence).